This T cell receptor beta chain is from a study of blood T cell repertoires in COVID-19. Looking at the study overall: The cDNA or gDNA used as material had been derived from T cells, B-cell-depleted T cells, or PBMCs.

Living in about two dozen US areas, the participants were between roughly 18 and 90 years of age. Membership in each cohort depended on participant-reported clinical history. Per germline, CDR1 SGHNT and CDR2 YENEEA. V lost 5 bases and J 2 bases, leaving 24 bases between the germline ends. The CDR3 length is 18 residues. Per the original data handling: Scientists estimated how many nucleated cells there were by amplifying reference gene primers. This table comes from immunoSEQ multiplex PCR, and its TCRdb copy is limited to in-frame clones, with some not included. V and J calls plus clone size are reproduced from that table; the DNA served to infer D and trimming. The sample carries approximately 220,000 clones, roughly 87% recorded once.

The rearrangement joins TRBV11-3 to TRBJ1-1; D remains unclear. Material for sequencing was PBMCs or T cells enriched from blood (not recorded which). The receptor's source is a woman under 40 with acute COVID-19. CDR3 DNA sequence: TGTGCCAGCAGCCGTTTAAGTAGGCGCTACCGGGGAAACACTGAAGCTTTCTTT. This translates into CASSRLSRRYRGNTEAFF. The whole variable domain, remainder taken from reference TRBV11-3 and TRBJ1-1, is EAGVVQSPRYKIIEKKQPVAFWCNPISGHNTLYWYLQNLGQGPELLIRYENEEAVDDSQLPKDRFSAERLKGVDSTLKIQPAELGDSAVYLCASSRLSRRYRGNTEAFFGQGTRLTVV.